The next 20 T cell receptor beta chains were all read from a single sample in a study of T-cell memory formation after mild COVID-19. From the 5' RACE reads, TCRdb called clonotypes with MiXCR, one entry per CDR3 protein. The sample includes hundreds of thousands of distinct CDR3 sequences, more than 20% of them seen just once. The source material was PBMCs or a T cell subset sorted from them (not recorded which). The receptors were gathered from an adult woman who had mild COVID-19 (a few samples of this study predate the infection). Cell type and time point are not known.

Only a few counts were recorded for this clonotype. V usage is TRBV7-9 and J usage is TRBJ2-7; TRBD1 aligns across 12 bases. Per the germline V gene, CDR1 is SEHNR and CDR2 is FQNEAQ (reference sequence). Trimming cost V 3 bases and J 5 bases; bases outside gene matches: 5. The CDR3 spans 15 residues. CDR3 region: CASSFGTGGENEQYF. In DNA, the CDR3 is TGTGCCAGCAGCTTTGGGACAGGGGGCGAGAACGAGCAGTACTTC. The full variable domain, its missing parts supplied by reference TRBV7-9 and TRBJ2-7, is DTGVSQNPRHKITKRGQNVTFRCDPISEHNRLYWYRQTLGQGPEFLTYFQNEAQLEKSRLLSDRFSAERPKGSFSTLEIQRTEQGDSAMYLCASSFGTGGENEQYFGPGTRLTVT.

This chain uses TRBV20-1 with TRBJ1-1; D ambiguous. Germline V CDR1 and CDR2: DFQATT, SNEGSKA (reference sequence). V lost 0 bases and J lost 3, with 14 bases in between. The CDR3 length is 15 residues. As DNA, the CDR3 is TGCAGTGCTAGAGACCGGAGGAGACGGGACACTGAAGCTTTCTTT. Amino acid sequence: CSARDRRRRDTEAFF.

This chain joins TRBV12-5 and TRBJ2-5; 10 bases align to TRBD2. Germline loops: CDR1 LGHNT, CDR2 FRNRAP. The CDR3 totals 16 residues. With 0 bases clipped from V and 6 bases from J, the junction kept 7 bases outside the gene matches. The CDR3 DNA reads as TGTGCTAGTGGTTTGGTCCCGGGACTAGCGTATCAGACCCAGTACTTC. Its protein is CASGLVPGLAYQTQYF.

V is TRBV18 and J is TRBJ2-1; 10 bases fit TRBD2. The germline gives CDR1 KGHSH, CDR2 LQKENI. There are 16 residues in the CDR3. J gave up 7 bases and V 1 base, and 7 bases lay outside the gene matches. The CDR3 here is CASSPLAGGSSNEQFF. The CDR3 DNA sequence: TGTGCCAGCTCACCACTAGCGGGAGGTTCTTCAAATGAGCAGTTCTTC.

This clonotype was detected many times. J is TRBJ2-7 and V is TRBV6-1; the D gene is possibly TRBD1 (6 bases). Germline V lookup: CDR1 MNHNS, CDR2 SASEGT. With 3 bases removed from V and 3 bases from J, the gap between germline ends came to 15 bases. The CDR3 has 15 amino acids. In DNA, the CDR3 is TGTGCCAGCAGTGAGCCAACAGGGATCGACTACGAGCAGTACTTC. This sequence encodes CASSEPTGIDYEQYF.

Remarks on this clonotype: One end of the junction varies from germline; a read error may be responsible. This chain uses TRBV20-1 with TRBJ2-7; a possible D gene is TRBD2 (6 bases). The CDR3 runs 13 residues. Germline V gene lookup returns CDR1 DFQATT and CDR2 SNEGSKA (reference sequence). In DNA form, the CDR3 reads TGCAGTCCTAGAGATGGCGGGGTGGGGGAGCAGTACTTC. Protein product: CSPRDGGVGEQYF.

In its sample, this clonotype was seen a few times. The chain joins TRBV27 to TRBJ2-2; D gene unclear. Germline CDR1 MNHEY, CDR2 SMNVEV (reference sequence). V lost 4 bases to trimming and J lost 1 base, with 7 bases between them. CDR3 size: 14 residues. The CDR3 reads CASSSGLNTGELFF. CDR3 DNA sequence: TGTGCCAGCAGTTCCGGTCTGAACACCGGGGAGCTGTTTTTT.

This clonotype was counted only a few times. V gene TRBV7-9 combines with J gene TRBJ2-2, with no clear D. Trimming pared 2 bases from V and 7 bases from J, leaving 8 bases between. The CDR3 extends over 13 amino acids. The germline gives CDR1 SEHNR, CDR2 FQNEAQ (reference sequence). For the CDR3, the DNA is TGTGCCAGCAGCTTAATCGATGACGGGGAGCTGTTTTTT. Protein: CASSLIDDGELFF.

CDR3 coding DNA: TGTGCCAGCAGCTCGAAGATCGGGGGGCAACGGCTGGGGGAGACCCAGTACTTC. As protein: CASSSKIGGQRLGETQYF. The chain has TRBV5-4 and TRBJ2-5; D perhaps matches TRBD2 (7 bases). In germline, CDR1 is SGHNT, CDR2 YYREEE (reference sequence). This CDR3 contains 18 residues. With 3 bases removed from V and 5 bases from J, the gap between germline ends came to 26 bases.

V is TRBV6-2 or TRBV6-3 and J is TRBJ2-5; tentatively, D is TRBD2 (5 bases). Germline CDR1 and CDR2: MNHEY and SVGEGT. The germline V and J ends were trimmed by 3 bases and 7 bases, with 21 bases remaining between them. The CDR3 is 16 amino acids. The DNA of the CDR3 is TGTGCCAGCAGTTATAACACTTTCGGAGGCGGTGGGACCCAGTACTTC. Translating gives CASSYNTFGGGGTQYF.

This chain joins TRBV28 and TRBJ2-7, with D uncertain. This CDR3 is 11 amino acids long. The germline V and J ends were trimmed by 5 bases and 6 bases, with 8 bases remaining between them. Germline lookup yields CDR1 MDHEN and CDR2 SYDVKM. The CDR3 nucleotides read TGTGCCAGCAGTCTCCCGGCCGAGCAGTACTTC. Amino acid sequence: CASSLPAEQYF.

A few counts support this clonotype. This chain links TRBV25-1 with TRBJ2-1; the D gene could be TRBD1 or TRBD2 (5 bases each). V gave up 11 bases and J gave up 5 bases, with 16 bases separating them. Germline CDR1 reads MGHDK; CDR2 reads SYGVNS. The CDR3 totals 13 residues. The CDR3, as DNA: TGTGCCGGAGTCCGGGACGGGGACAATGAGCAGTTCTTC. Encoded protein: CAGVRDGDNEQFF.

This chain joins TRBV4-3 and TRBJ1-3, with D possibly TRBD1 on 5 matching bases. The germline gives CDR1 LGHNA, CDR2 YSLEER. Trimming left V 9 bases short and J 4 bases short, with 16 bases between. The CDR3 loop spans 14 amino acids. CDR3 in amino acids: CARGVQAAGNTIYF. DNA of the CDR3: TGCGCCAGGGGGGTTCAGGCAGCCGGAAACACCATATATTTT.

The chain joins TRBV3-1 to TRBJ2-7, with D perhaps matching TRBD2 (5 bases). V was trimmed by 0 bases and J by 5 bases, leaving 5 bases between them. The CDR3 extends over 12 amino acids. Germline values: CDR1 LGHDT, CDR2 YNNKEL (reference sequence). This chain's CDR3 is CASSQERDEQYF. CDR3 nucleotides: TGTGCCAGCAGCCAAGAGAGGGACGAGCAGTACTTC.

This clonotype was observed a few times. This chain uses TRBV12-3 or TRBV12-4 with TRBJ2-1; 10 nucleotides agree with TRBD2. V lost 6 bases and J lost 4; bases outside the gene matches: 6. The CDR3 totals 15 residues. The CDR3 here is CASSKPSGGYNEQFF. Here the CDR3 DNA reads TGTGCCAGCAGCAAGCCTAGCGGGGGATACAATGAGCAGTTCTTC.

The V call is TRBV6-5, the J call TRBJ1-1, with D perhaps TRBD1 (5 bases). V was trimmed by 5 bases and J by 3 bases, leaving 13 bases between them. CDR3 length equals 14 residues. Germline V gives CDR1 MNHEY, CDR2 SVGAGI. The CDR3 sequence: CASSQGTVDTEAFF. CDR3 nucleotide sequence: TGTGCCAGCAGTCAAGGGACGGTGGACACTGAAGCTTTCTTT.

In its sample, this clonotype was seen many times. This chain connects TRBV7-2 to TRBJ2-1; tentatively, D is TRBD1 (6 bases). Trimming took 5 bases from V and 10 from J, leaving 12 bases between them. This CDR3 comprises 12 residues. Germline V lookup: CDR1 SGHTA, CDR2 FQGNSA. This chain's CDR3 is CASSQTGGEQFF. The CDR3 bases are TGTGCCAGCAGCCAGACAGGCGGCGAGCAGTTCTTC.

The chain links TRBV7-2 to TRBJ2-5, with D perhaps matching TRBD2 (6 bases). The germline V gene encodes CDR1 SGHTA and CDR2 FQGNSA. V shed 2 bases and J shed 2 bases, with 21 bases lying between them. The CDR3 runs to 18 residues. The CDR3 sequence: CASSLSFVLAGQQETQYF. In DNA form, the CDR3 reads TGTGCCAGCAGCTTATCCTTTGTCCTGGCGGGGCAACAAGAGACCCAGTACTTC.

This clonotype was picked up a small number of times. This chain connects TRBV2 to TRBJ2-7; 7 nucleotides agree with TRBD1. Germline V CDR1 and CDR2: SNHLY, FYNNEI. The J segment lost 6 bases and the V segment lost 6 bases, leaving 8 bases of the junction unmatched. This CDR3 contains 13 residues. CDR3 protein: CASRGQESSEQYF. The CDR3, as DNA: TGTGCCAGCAGAGGACAGGAGAGTAGCGAGCAGTACTTC.

In its sample, this clonotype was seen a few times. V is TRBV7-3 and J is TRBJ1-3; D ambiguous. The germline V gene has CDR1 SGHTA and CDR2 FQGTGA. Trimming removed 2 bases from V and 0 bases from J, with 14 bases in between. This CDR3 has 17 amino acids. CDR3 loop: CASSLEIGRDSGNTIYF. DNA of the CDR3: TGTGCCAGCAGCTTAGAAATCGGACGGGACTCTGGAAACACCATATATTTT.